A single sample gave rise to the 18 T cell receptor beta chains below, sequenced in a study of blood T cell repertoires in COVID-19. Here immunoSEQ multiplex PCR was the method, and the copy in TCRdb shows in-frame clones only, minus some. The table shows about 160,000 clones, with approximately 90% occurring only once. Sequences were obtained from peripheral blood. Receptors were obtained from a man between 18 and 35 years old with acute or convalescent COVID-19.

Comment on this clone: The junction does not match germline at one end; this may be a read error. Other nucleotide sequences in the sample specify the same CDR3. The rearrangement links TRBV19 to TRBJ2-2; 7 bases fit TRBD1. CDR3 length equals 14 residues. Germline CDR1 and CDR2: LNHDA and SQIVND (reference sequence). The CDR3 region is CASSWTGDTGELFF. The CDR3 bases are TGCGCCAGTAGTTGGACAGGCGACACCGGGGAGCTGTTTTTT.

The J gene is TRBJ1-2, the V gene TRBV4-1; 8 bases align to TRBD1. Germline V CDR1 and CDR2: MGHRA, YSYEKL. The CDR3 totals 16 residues. V lost 0 bases, J lost 4 bases, and 7 bases stayed unmatched. CDR3 sequence (DNA): TGCGCCAGCAGCCAAGACCTGCAGGGGGCGGGCTATGGCTACACCTTC. The encoded protein is CASSQDLQGAGYGYTF.

In its sample, this clone was seen once. V gene TRBV12-3 or TRBV12-4 combines with J gene TRBJ2-3; 7 bases line up with TRBD1. The CDR3 has 13 residues. V shed 6 bases, J shed 0 bases, and the junction held 0 bases outside the gene matches. CDR3 sequence reads: CASRTGSTDTQYF. Written as DNA, the CDR3 is TGTGCCAGCAGGACAGGGAGCACAGATACGCAGTATTTT.

The gene calls are TRBV5-6 and TRBJ1-5, with a tentative D call TRBD1 (5 bases). CDR3 length: 16 amino acids. The germline CDR1 and CDR2 sequences are SGHDT and YYEEEE. The V end lost 3 bases, the J end lost 1 base, and 14 bases lay between the germline ends. The CDR3: CASSYLAGGSNQPQHF. CDR3 bases: TGTGCCAGCAGCTATTTGGCGGGGGGAAGCAATCAGCCCCAGCATTTT.

Only one count was recorded for this clone. The chain uses TRBV3-1 (or the pseudogene TRBV3-2) and TRBJ2-1; a weak D match, TRBD2 (6 bases). The V gene lost 4 bases and the J gene lost 4 bases, with 14 bases spanning the gap. Germline assignment: CDR1 LGHDT and CDR2 YNNKEL (reference sequence). The CDR3 is 15 amino acids. The CDR3 DNA reads TGTGCCAGCAGCCTCACGGGACTGACATACAATGAGCAGTTCTTC. Translating gives CASSLTGLTYNEQFF.

The genes are TRBV18 and TRBJ2-7, with a weak D call TRBD1 (5 bases). This CDR3 has 13 residues. The germline V and J ends were trimmed by 3 bases and 5 bases, with 11 bases remaining between them. CDR1 and CDR2 (germline): KGHSH, LQKENI. This CDR3 reads CASSPGLTNEQYF. In DNA form, the CDR3 reads TGTGCCAGCTCACCGGGGCTAACTAACGAGCAGTACTTC.

V and J are TRBV3-1 (or the pseudogene TRBV3-2) and TRBJ1-6, with 9 bases fitting TRBD1. J lost 9 bases, V lost 3 bases, and 6 bases had no gene match. The CDR3 has 15 residues. Germline V gives CDR1 LGHDT, CDR2 YNNKEL (reference sequence). The CDR3 DNA is TGTGCCAGCAGCCAGGGACAGGGAGTTGGTTCACCCCTCCACTTT. Its translation: CASSQGQGVGSPLHF.

J is TRBJ1-6 and V is TRBV25-1; D is ambiguous. CDR3 length equals 12 residues. The germline CDR1 and CDR2 sequences are MGHDK and SYGVNS. V was cut by 5 bases and J by 10 bases, with 9 bases left in between. The DNA for the CDR3 is TGTGCCAGCAGTCTACTGGTCTCACCCCTCCACTTT. Its protein product is CASSLLVSPLHF.

This clone was found a few times. V and J are TRBV5-6 and TRBJ1-1; D is possibly TRBD1 (6 bases). CDR3 size: 16 residues. The germline V and J ends were trimmed by 3 bases and 0 bases, with 15 bases remaining between them. The germline V gene encodes CDR1 SGHDT and CDR2 YYEEEE. This chain's CDR3 is CASSWRDRNMNTEAFF. The CDR3 bases are TGTGCCAGCAGCTGGAGAGACAGGAATATGAACACTGAAGCTTTCTTT.

This chain connects TRBV27 to TRBJ1-1, with unresolved D. Germline V gene data show CDR1 as MNHEY and CDR2 as SMNVEV (reference sequence). This CDR3 has 12 residues. Deletions cut 3 bases from V and 7 bases from J, with 9 bases between. The CDR3 region is CASSFGRGEAFF. Written as DNA, the CDR3 is TGTGCCAGCAGTTTTGGTCGGGGTGAAGCTTTCTTT.

The chain joins TRBV5-1 to TRBJ2-3; TRBD2 agrees at 7 bases. The CDR3 is 16 amino acids. After removal of 4 bases from V and 3 bases from J, the junction contained 11 bases not matched to a gene. Germline-derived CDR1 and CDR2 are SGHRS and YFSETQ. CDR3 in amino acids: CASSPLGGSGTDTQYF. CDR3 DNA: TGCGCCAGCAGCCCCCTAGGCGGGAGCGGAACAGATACGCAGTATTTT.

V and J are TRBV19 and TRBJ2-7; D gene ambiguous. CDR1 and CDR2 (germline): LNHDA, SQIVND (reference sequence). V was cut by 11 bases and J by 3 bases, with 5 bases left in between. The CDR3 is made up of 9 amino acids. The CDR3 nucleotides are TGTGCCCACTGCTACGAGCAGTACTTC. This translates into CAHCYEQYF.

V is TRBV6-5 and J is TRBJ2-5, with 8 bases lining up with TRBD1. The junction had 8 bases not matched to a gene; V was cut back by 7 bases and J by 4 bases. This CDR3 is 14 amino acids long. CDR1 and CDR2 from the germline V gene are MNHEY and SVGAGI. The CDR3 loop is CASNPTGAGETQYF. The CDR3 DNA is TGTGCCAGCAATCCGACAGGGGCGGGAGAGACCCAGTACTTC.

This chain uses TRBV5-1 with TRBJ2-1, with 8 bases that match TRBD1. The CDR3 has 13 amino acids. CDR1 and CDR2 (germline): SGHRS, YFSETQ. With 6 bases clipped from V and 7 bases from J, the junction kept 6 bases outside the gene matches. The CDR3 coding sequence is TGCGCCAGCACCTGGACAGGGTCGAATGAGCAGTTCTTC. This sequence encodes CASTWTGSNEQFF. The whole variable domain, filled in from reference TRBV5-1 and TRBJ2-1, reads KAGVTQTPRYLIKTRGQQVTLSCSPISGHRSVSWYQQTPGQGLQFLFEYFSETQRNKGNFPGRFSGRQFSNSRSEMNVSTLELGDSALYLCASTWTGSNEQFFGPGTRLTVL.

The chain joins TRBV24-1 to TRBJ2-5; D perhaps matches TRBD2 (6 bases). Per the germline V gene, CDR1 is KGHDR and CDR2 is SFDVKD. The CDR3 is 14 residues long. The V gene lost 3 bases and the J gene lost 1 base, with 8 bases spanning the gap. The CDR3: CATSDGGIQETQYF. The CDR3 DNA sequence: TGTGCCACCAGTGATGGGGGGATCCAAGAGACCCAGTACTTC.

The chain is built from TRBV30 and TRBJ2-1; 11 positions match TRBD2. CDR1 GTSNPN and CDR2 SVGIG come from the germline V gene (reference sequence). The length of the CDR3 is 17 residues. V trimming: 0 bases; J trimming: 4 bases; junction bases outside the gene matches: 8. The CDR3 DNA follows: TGTGCCTGGAGTGTACGGGGGGGGACTAGCGGATACAATGAGCAGTTCTTC. This codes for CAWSVRGGTSGYNEQFF.

The chain is built from TRBV28 and TRBJ1-1, with D unresolved. The length of the CDR3 is 11 residues. CDR1 MDHEN and CDR2 SYDVKM come from the germline V gene. Trimming took 8 bases from V and 1 from J, leaving 5 bases between them. DNA of the CDR3: TGTGCCAGCGCCGGGAACACTGAAGCTTTCTTT. Encoded protein: CASAGNTEAFF.

V usage is TRBV7-9 and J usage is TRBJ2-3; 8 positions agree with TRBD1. The CDR3 runs to 15 residues. In germline, CDR1 is SEHNR, CDR2 FQNEAQ (reference sequence). With 3 bases clipped from V and 3 bases from J, the junction kept 5 bases outside the gene matches. This chain's CDR3 is CASSLIQGATDTQYF. CDR3 nucleotide sequence: TGTGCCAGCAGCTTGATTCAGGGGGCGACAGATACGCAGTATTTT.